These 28 T cell receptor beta chains share one sample of origin, sequenced in a study of T cell repertoires in ileal Crohn's disease. Sequencing was performed with immunoSEQ multiplex PCR; in TCRdb, only in-frame clones are kept and a portion is missing. Among approximately 15,000 clones listed, roughly 78% were seen once. The sample taken for sequencing was ileal tissue. These receptors were collected from an adult with Crohn's disease.

This rearrangement joins TRBV18 to TRBJ1-4; TRBD1 matches at 9 bases. Looked up from germline, CDR1 is KGHSH and CDR2 is LQKENI. The ends lost 2 bases at V and 7 bases at J; junction bases unmatched: 8. The CDR3 is 16 amino acids. The CDR3 sequence: CASSPTQGARSEKLFF. Written as DNA, the CDR3 is TGTGCCAGCTCACCAACACAGGGGGCTCGGAGTGAAAAACTGTTTTTT.

The chain recombines TRBV9 with TRBJ1-4; D perhaps matches TRBD1 (6 bases). This CDR3 comprises 15 residues. Germline-derived CDR1 and CDR2 are SGDLS and YYNGEE. The V gene lost 4 bases and the J gene lost 3 bases, with 13 bases spanning the gap. The CDR3: CASSPQTGPNEKLFF. DNA for the CDR3: TGTGCCAGCAGCCCTCAGACAGGACCTAATGAAAAACTGTTTTTT.

The genes are TRBV27 and TRBJ2-1, with D maybe TRBD1 (6 bases). This CDR3 is 16 amino acids long. In germline, CDR1 is MNHEY, CDR2 SMNVEV (reference sequence). The V and J ends lost 6 bases and 2 bases respectively, with 17 bases between them. The CDR3 loop reads CASSPPAQGPYNEQFF. The CDR3 bases are TGTGCCAGCAGCCCTCCGGCCCAGGGGCCCTACAATGAGCAGTTCTTC.

This clone was detected once. The rearrangement joins TRBV29-1 to TRBJ2-5; TRBD1 aligns across 8 bases. The J call is in doubt because the DNA end fits TRBJ2-7 better. CDR3 length: 12 residues. The V gene's germline CDR1 is SQVTM and CDR2 ANQGSEA. CDR3 coding DNA: TGCAGCGTCCAAGACAGGGGCCGCGAGCAGTACTTC. The encoded protein is CSVQDRGREQYF.

The chain has TRBV7-3 and TRBJ2-5, with 9 bases identical to TRBD1. V was clipped by 5 bases and J by 2 bases; unmatched bases: 15. Germline V gene data show CDR1 as SGHTA and CDR2 as FQGTGA. The CDR3 consists of 18 residues. The CDR3: CASSTNPTGGARQETQYF. The CDR3 DNA reads as TGTGCCAGCAGCACAAACCCCACAGGGGGCGCAAGACAAGAGACCCAGTACTTC.

In regard to this clone: A much larger clone sits a single nucleotide away, making a read error possible. Other nucleotide sequences in the sample specify the same CDR3. The V gene is TRBV25-1, the J gene TRBJ1-6; 8 nucleotides line up with TRBD1. CDR1 is MGHDK, CDR2 SYGVNS, per germline. This CDR3 has 16 residues. The CDR3 reads CASASRAGGVYSPLHF. The CDR3 DNA follows: TGTGCCAGCGCCTCTCGGGCAGGGGGCGTATATTCCCCCCTCCACTTT.

The V and J genes are TRBV10-3 and TRBJ2-1; 7 nucleotides line up with TRBD1. V shed 7 bases, J shed 6 bases, and the junction held 9 bases outside the gene matches. The germline gives CDR1 ENHRY, CDR2 SYGVKD. This CDR3 spans 14 amino acids. Written as DNA, the CDR3 is TGTGCCATCATGAGGACAGGATCATCCAATGAGCAGTTCTTC. Its protein product is CAIMRTGSSNEQFF.

The chain is built from TRBV30 and TRBJ2-2; 8 nucleotides match TRBD1. Germline trimming cut 7 bases from V and 4 bases from J; bases unmatched to any gene: 11. CDR1 is GTSNPN and CDR2 is SVGIG in the germline V gene (reference sequence). This CDR3 has 15 amino acids. The CDR3 protein is CASATGTGVTGELFF. As DNA, the CDR3 is TGTGCCTCTGCGACCGGGACAGGTGTCACCGGGGAGCTGTTTTTT.

This rearrangement joins TRBV9 to TRBJ2-3; D possibly corresponds to TRBD2 (5 bases). V was pared by 2 bases and J by 2 bases, with 12 bases between. The germline gives CDR1 SGDLS, CDR2 YYNGEE. The CDR3 spans 15 residues. This CDR3 is CASSVGGSITDTQYF. CDR3 sequence (DNA): TGTGCCAGCAGCGTGGGCGGGTCGATCACAGATACGCAGTATTTT.

The chain couples TRBV29-1 to TRBJ2-7; 10 positions match TRBD1. V lost 6 bases, J lost 4 bases, and 12 bases stayed unmatched. Germline CDR1 reads SQVTM; CDR2 reads ANQGSEA. The CDR3 length is 15 residues. CDR3 loop: CSVGAWPGQGYEQYF. The CDR3, as DNA: TGCAGCGTCGGAGCTTGGCCGGGACAGGGGTACGAGCAGTACTTC.

The V gene is TRBV9, the J gene TRBJ2-1, with TRBD1 as a possible D gene (5 bases). V lost 3 bases and J 6 bases, leaving 19 bases between the germline ends. The CDR3 runs to 16 residues. Germline V gene lookup returns CDR1 SGDLS and CDR2 YYNGEE. CDR3 protein: CASSAGWGSLGNEQFF. As DNA, the CDR3 is TGTGCCAGCAGCGCTGGGTGGGGCTCCCTAGGCAATGAGCAGTTCTTC.

This clone was counted once. The chain recombines TRBV9 with TRBJ1-4; tentatively, D is TRBD1 (6 bases). V lost 0 bases and J lost 8, with 14 bases in between. CDR3 length: 15 residues. In germline, CDR1 is SGDLS, CDR2 YYNGEE. The CDR3 is CASSVGDKKGEKLFF. DNA of the CDR3: TGTGCCAGCAGCGTAGGGGACAAAAAAGGGGAAAAACTGTTTTTT.

This clone has a handful of counts. The chain has TRBV7-2 and TRBJ2-5; 13 positions match TRBD2. Per the germline V gene, CDR1 is SGHTA and CDR2 is FQGNSA. CDR3 length: 16 amino acids. Trimming cost V 2 bases and J 5 bases; bases outside gene matches: 5. CDR3 bases: TGTGCCAGCAGCTTAACTAGCGGGAGGGCCGTGGAGACCCAGTACTTC. It specifies CASSLTSGRAVETQYF.

The chain has TRBV9 and TRBJ2-1; D uncertain. Trimming took 3 bases from V and 6 from J, leaving 13 bases between them. The germline V gene has CDR1 SGDLS and CDR2 YYNGEE. This CDR3 spans 14 amino acids. The CDR3 nucleotides read TGTGCCAGCAGCGAGGCGGTTTGGTCCAATGAGCAGTTCTTC. Amino acid sequence: CASSEAVWSNEQFF.

The chain combines TRBV5-1 with TRBJ1-2; D perhaps matches TRBD1 (6 bases). CDR1 and CDR2 (germline): SGHRS, YFSETQ. CDR3 length: 14 amino acids. The ends were cut back, 3 bases at V and 2 bases at J, with 11 bases in the middle. CDR3 nucleotide sequence: TGCGCCAGCAGCTCGGACAGTAAAAACTATGGCTACACCTTC. This codes for CASSSDSKNYGYTF.

This clone has just one count. The V and J genes are TRBV18 and TRBJ1-1; no clear D. This CDR3 contains 17 residues. Germline V gives CDR1 KGHSH, CDR2 LQKENI. Trimming shortened V by 3 bases and J by 1 base, and 18 bases separated the two germline ends. This CDR3 is CASSPTLTLRGNTEAFF. CDR3 DNA sequence: TGTGCCAGCTCACCGACCTTGACCCTCCGGGGGAACACTGAAGCTTTCTTT.

The chain combines TRBV29-1 with TRBJ1-1; perhaps TRBD1 as D (6 bases). The CDR3 has 13 residues. Trimming shortened V by 6 bases and J by 0 bases, and 11 bases separated the two germline ends. Per the germline V gene, CDR1 is SQVTM and CDR2 is ANQGSEA. CDR3 residues: CSVVDRMNTEAFF. The CDR3 DNA is TGCAGCGTGGTCGACAGGATGAACACTGAAGCTTTCTTT.

The chain combines TRBV25-1 with TRBJ1-2; no definite D call. The V and J ends lost 6 bases and 5 bases respectively, with 19 bases between them. CDR3 length: 15 amino acids. Germline assignment: CDR1 MGHDK and CDR2 SYGVNS. Written as DNA, the CDR3 is TGTGCCAGCAGCAACACTGGAAAAAGCGGGTATGGCTACACCTTC. It specifies CASSNTGKSGYGYTF.

The rearrangement links TRBV10-3 to TRBJ2-7; tentative D call: TRBD1 (6 bases). CDR1 and CDR2 from the germline V gene are ENHRY and SYGVKD. CDR3 size: 12 residues. The V and J ends lost 4 bases and 4 bases respectively, with 8 bases between them. This chain's CDR3 is CAISGQVYEQYF. The CDR3 nucleotides are TGTGCCATCAGTGGACAGGTATACGAGCAGTACTTC.

This sequence joins TRBV6-1 and TRBJ1-2, with D possibly TRBD1 on 5 matching bases. Germline values: CDR1 MNHNS, CDR2 SASEGT. CDR3 length: 15 residues. V was cut by 4 bases and J by 9 bases, with 21 bases left in between. CDR3 in amino acids: CASSGLLGGINRYTF. The CDR3 nucleotides read TGTGCCAGCAGTGGATTGCTGGGGGGGATTAATCGCTACACCTTC.

The chain uses TRBV30 and TRBJ2-6; 10 bases line up with TRBD1. CDR1 GTSNPN and CDR2 SVGIG come from the germline V gene (reference sequence). There are 16 residues in the CDR3. V was pared by 8 bases and J by 0 bases, with 7 bases of the junction left unmatched. The CDR3 coding sequence is TGTGCCCTGGACAGGGGGACCCTCTCTGGGGCCAACGTCCTGACTTTC. Protein sequence: CALDRGTLSGANVLTF.

The chain is built from TRBV5-6 and TRBJ2-7; possibly TRBD1 for D (6 bases). CDR3 length equals 13 residues. V lost 3 bases, J lost 2 bases, and 9 bases lay in between. Germline CDR1 is SGHDT and CDR2 is YYEEEE. The CDR3: CASSWGRAYEQYV. The CDR3 nucleotides read TGTGCCAGCAGCTGGGGGCGCGCCTACGAGCAGTACGTC.

This clone was detected a few times. The sample contains more than one DNA sequence encoding this CDR3. The J gene is TRBJ2-1, the V gene TRBV19, with a tentative D call TRBD1 (5 bases). V shed 5 bases and J shed 0 bases, with 14 bases lying between them. CDR1 and CDR2 (germline): LNHDA, SQIVND (reference sequence). The length of the CDR3 is 16 residues. CDR3 nucleotides: TGTGCCAGTAGTCCAGTGGGGCCAAGCTCCTACAATGAGCAGTTCTTC. As protein: CASSPVGPSSYNEQFF.

This clone counts as medium-sized. The chain uses TRBV4-1 and TRBJ1-4, with 7 bases matching TRBD1. The trim removed 5 bases at V and 3 bases at J, leaving 6 bases unmatched. Germline CDR1 MGHRA, CDR2 YSYEKL. CDR3 length equals 15 residues. The DNA for the CDR3 is TGCGCCAGCAGCGAAGCGGGGACAGCTAATGAAAAACTGTTTTTT. Translated, it gives CASSEAGTANEKLFF.

The rearrangement joins TRBV4-3 to TRBJ1-1, with TRBD1 matching 7 bases. V gave up 2 bases and J gave up 4 bases; unmatched junction bases: 7. Germline values: CDR1 LGHNA, CDR2 YSLEER. The CDR3 extends over 15 amino acids. CDR3 sequence reads: CASSQSTGKSTEAFF. Here the CDR3 DNA reads TGCGCCAGCAGCCAATCGACAGGGAAAAGCACTGAAGCTTTCTTT.

The chain couples TRBV6-5 to TRBJ1-2; D gene ambiguous. Trimming removed 6 bases at V and 8 bases at J, with 13 bases between. The length of the CDR3 is 12 residues. The germline V gene encodes CDR1 MNHEY and CDR2 SVGAGI. The CDR3 bases are TGTGCCAGCAGCCAGGCTCTGGGCGGCTACACCTTC. Amino acids: CASSQALGGYTF.

The rearrangement links TRBV4-2 to TRBJ1-2, with 8 bases aligning to TRBD1. There are 18 residues in the CDR3. Germline CDR1 LGHNA, CDR2 YNFKEQ. With V trimmed by 0 bases and J by 8 bases, 17 bases remained unmatched. Written as DNA, the CDR3 is TGTGCCAGCAGCCAAGATATCTCAATGGGTGGACAGGGCAGAGGCTACACCTTC. Amino acids: CASSQDISMGGQGRGYTF.

The chain uses TRBV15 and TRBJ1-6, with D maybe TRBD1 (5 bases). The CDR3 length is 16 residues. The V and J ends lost 5 bases and 4 bases respectively, with 15 bases between them. Germline V lookup: CDR1 LNHNV, CDR2 YYDKDF (reference sequence). The CDR3 region has the DNA TGTGCCACCAGCCGGGGAACGGGACTGTATAATTCACCCCTCCACTTT. Amino acids: CATSRGTGLYNSPLHF. Using reference TRBV15 and TRBJ1-6 for the parts outside the CDR3, the full variable domain is DAMVIQNPRYQVTQFGKPVTLSCSQTLNHNVMYWYQQKSSQAPKLLFHYYDKDFNNEADTPDNFQSRRPNTSFCFLDIRSPGLGDTAMYLCATSRGTGLYNSPLHFGNGTRLTVT.